The sequence of this TCR beta chain was determined in a study of human T cells and chemical hapten exposure. At the level of the study: For the roughly 26-week duration of the study, patients were given weekly doses of diphenylcyclopropenone on the scalp.

This CDR3 spans 16 amino acids. Trimming removed 6 bases at V and 5 bases at J, with 20 bases between. Sample time point: pre-sensitization, week 0. Specified treatment: therapeutic diphenylcyclopropenone sensitization with weekly scalp DPC. TCRdb reanalysed the RACE reads using MiXCR and keeps one entry per CDR3 protein. The top ten clones hold around 2.6% of a sample with roughly 380,000 distinct CDR3 sequences, roughly 5.3% of them seen once. This clonotype was picked up many times. The V call is TRBV12-3 or TRBV12-4, the J call TRBJ2-1, with D maybe TRBD1 (7 bases). Sequenced here: whole blood, sampled in connection with sensitization to the hapten diphenylcyclopropenone (DPC). The sequence was collected from a woman in her fifties or sixties with alopecia areata. Some clones in this sample may be carry-over from other donors' samples. The CDR3 spells CASSLAGGRVNNEQFF. The CDR3 coding sequence is TGTGCCAGCAGCCTCGCAGGGGGGCGGGTGAACAATGAGCAGTTCTTC.